The subject of this entry is one TCR beta chain. Sequenced by immunoSEQ multiplex PCR; TCRdb stores in-frame clones only, minus some. This table has fewer than 300,000 clones, around nine tenths appearing once. This entry is derived from a study of blood T cell repertoires in COVID-19. Germline CDR1 WNHNN, CDR2 SYGVQD (reference sequence). The junction had 6 bases not matched to a gene; V was cut back by 5 bases and J by 3 bases. This CDR3 has 15 amino acids. The sequenced sample was PBMCs or T cells enriched from blood (not recorded which). This clonotype was obtained from a woman aged 25-40 years who had recovered from COVID-19. The V gene is TRBV10-1, the J gene TRBJ2-3, with 9 bases fitting TRBD2. CDR3 sequence: CASSLAGVSTDTQYF. The CDR3 DNA follows: TGCGCCAGCAGTTTAGCGGGAGTCAGTACAGATACGCAGTATTTT.